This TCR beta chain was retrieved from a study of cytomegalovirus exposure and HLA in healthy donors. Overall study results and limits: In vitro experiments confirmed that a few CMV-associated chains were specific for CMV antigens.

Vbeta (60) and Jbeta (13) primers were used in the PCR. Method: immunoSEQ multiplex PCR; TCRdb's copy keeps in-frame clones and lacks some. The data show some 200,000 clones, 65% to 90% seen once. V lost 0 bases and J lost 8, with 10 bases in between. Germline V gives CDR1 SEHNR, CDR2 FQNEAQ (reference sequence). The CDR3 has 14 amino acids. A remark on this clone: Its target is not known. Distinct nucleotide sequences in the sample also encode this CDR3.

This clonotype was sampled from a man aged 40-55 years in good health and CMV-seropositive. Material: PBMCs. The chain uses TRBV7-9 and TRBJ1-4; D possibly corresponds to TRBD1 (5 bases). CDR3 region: CASSLARDGEKLFF. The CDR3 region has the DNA TGTGCCAGCAGCTTAGCCAGGGATGGGGAAAAACTGTTTTTT.